The entry below gives a single T cell receptor (beta chain) sequence along with its context. This specimen belongs to a study of cytomegalovirus exposure and HLA in healthy donors. This CDR3 comprises 15 residues. Germline CDR1 reads SGHTA; CDR2 reads FQGNSA. Deletions cut 6 bases from V and 1 base from J, with 16 bases between. Some clones are missing from TCRdb's copy, which holds only in-frame ones; the method was immunoSEQ multiplex PCR. The profile covers some 270,000 clones, with 65% to 90% appearing a single time and around 1% taken by the ten largest. The sequenced sample consisted of PBMCs. The receptor comes from a woman younger than 30 in good health and CMV-seronegative. This rearrangement joins TRBV7-2 to TRBJ2-7, with D perhaps TRBD2 (6 bases). DNA for the CDR3: TGTGCCAGCAGGGATTATAGAGGACTATCCTACGAGCAGTACTTC. Protein sequence: CASRDYRGLSYEQYF.